The 17 T cell receptor beta chains below all came from one sample that was sequenced in a study of graft-versus-host responses after intestinal transplantation. Which antigens these TCRs recognize remains unknown. Generated by immunoSEQ multiplex PCR, the TCRdb table keeps only in-frame clones and is missing some. The sample holds over 85,000 clones, 90% to 95% seen once. This sample comprised unstimulated CD8+ T cells sorted from spleen or lymph node cells, obtained before intestinal transplant. The source is a human donor who received an intestinal transplant.

The rearrangement uses TRBV27 and TRBJ2-5; D is possibly TRBD1 (6 bases). The J call may be incorrect, as the DNA end agrees better with TRBJ2-7. The CDR3 length is 14 residues. Germline loops: CDR1 MNHEY, CDR2 SMNVEV (reference sequence). CDR3 DNA: TGTGCCAGCAGTCCGTACGGACAGACCTACGAGCAGTACTTC. Translating gives CASSPYGQTYEQYF.

This clone was recorded a few times. The rearrangement links TRBV19 to TRBJ1-2, with unresolved D. Trimming took off 3 bases at V and 6 bases at J, with 11 bases between the two ends. CDR3 size: 13 residues. The germline gives CDR1 LNHDA, CDR2 SQIVND (reference sequence). CDR3 DNA sequence: TGTGCCAGTAGTATTACAGCCCGCAATGGCTACACCTTC. Protein sequence: CASSITARNGYTF.

This rearrangement joins TRBV28 to TRBJ1-2; 8 bases are shared with TRBD1. Germline V gene data show CDR1 as MDHEN and CDR2 as SYDVKM. This CDR3 has 13 residues. CDR3 amino acids: CAISTGVGYGYTF. The CDR3, as DNA: TGTGCTATATCGACAGGGGTGGGCTATGGCTACACCTTC.

The genes are TRBV7-9 and TRBJ2-1; D is ambiguous. The CDR3 totals 14 residues. In germline, CDR1 is SEHNR, CDR2 FQNEAQ (reference sequence). Trimming removed 5 bases from V and 7 bases from J, with 15 bases in between. The CDR3 nucleotides are TGTGCCAGCAGCCTCCCACCCCTAGGTAATGAGCAGTTCTTC. This translates into CASSLPPLGNEQFF.

CDR3 nucleotide sequence: TGTGCCAGCAGCTTAGAACTTAGCGGGGGGGCGATCTCCTACGAGCAGTACTTC. This encodes CASSLELSGGAISYEQYF. The chain joins TRBV11-2 to TRBJ2-7; 11 positions match TRBD2. Germline-derived CDR1 and CDR2 are SGHAT and FQNNGV. The trim removed 0 bases at V and 0 bases at J, leaving 7 bases unmatched. The CDR3 loop spans 18 amino acids.

The CDR3 coding sequence is TGTGCCAGCAGTTTACCCTCCACCGGGGAGCTGTTTTTT. It yields the protein CASSLPSTGELFF. The chain is built from TRBV27 and TRBJ2-2; no clear D gene. In germline, CDR1 is MNHEY, CDR2 SMNVEV (reference sequence). CDR3 length: 13 residues. The V end lost 2 bases, the J end lost 4 bases, and 5 bases lay between the germline ends.

V is TRBV4-1 and J is TRBJ2-2, with 9 bases identical to TRBD2. CDR1 is MGHRA, CDR2 YSYEKL, per germline. V was pared by 3 bases and J by 5 bases, with 13 bases of the junction left unmatched. The CDR3 consists of 18 residues. Here the CDR3 reads CASSQIVQREAGTGELFF. The CDR3 DNA reads TGCGCCAGCAGCCAGATAGTTCAGCGGGAGGCGGGTACCGGGGAGCTGTTTTTT.

V and J are TRBV7-6 and TRBJ2-1, with a tentative D call TRBD2 (5 bases). The CDR3 is 16 residues long. V lost 5 bases and J lost 8, with 22 bases in between. Germline values: CDR1 SGHVS, CDR2 FNYEAQ. CDR3 in DNA: TGTGCCAGCAGCCGGTGGGTCATAGGGAGACACGATGAGCAGTTCTTC. Its translation: CASSRWVIGRHDEQFF.

The chain links TRBV7-3 to TRBJ2-3; D gene uncertain. This CDR3 spans 12 amino acids. The V end lost 5 bases, the J end lost 6 bases, and 9 bases lay between the germline ends. CDR1 is SGHTA and CDR2 is FQGTGA in the germline V gene. The CDR3 DNA reads TGTGCCAGCAGCGACTTGAAGGATACGCAGTATTTT. Encoded protein: CASSDLKDTQYF.

DNA of the CDR3: TGTGCCAGCAGCAGGGAGGGCAATCAGCCCCAGCATTTT. Protein: CASSREGNQPQHF. This sequence joins TRBV11-3 and TRBJ1-5, with no clear D. Germline CDR1 reads SGHNT; CDR2 reads YENEEA. The CDR3 loop spans 13 amino acids. Trimming removed 5 bases at V and 2 bases at J, with 7 bases between. The full variable domain, completed using reference TRBV11-3 and TRBJ1-5, is EAGVVQSPRYKIIEKKQPVAFWCNPISGHNTLYWYLQNLGQGPELLIRYENEEAVDDSQLPKDRFSAERLKGVDSTLKIQPAELGDSAVYLCASSREGNQPQHFGDGTRLSIL.

This clone was recorded once. The chain joins TRBV28 to TRBJ2-7; no reliable D call. Germline loops: CDR1 MDHEN, CDR2 SYDVKM. CDR3 length: 12 residues. The V and J ends lost 3 bases and 1 base respectively, with 4 bases between them. CDR3 nucleotide sequence: TGTGCCAGCAGTTTTACATCCTACGAGCAGTACTTC. Its translation is CASSFTSYEQYF.

The CDR3 is CASSLAGRSNEKLFF. CDR3 nucleotides: TGTGCCAGCAGCTTGGCAGGTCGAAGCAATGAAAAACTGTTTTTT. This rearrangement joins TRBV5-6 to TRBJ1-4; no clear D. This CDR3 has 15 amino acids. CDR1 is SGHDT, CDR2 YYEEEE, per germline. V was shortened by 0 bases and J by 5 bases, with 11 bases between the two germline ends.

J is TRBJ1-2 and V is TRBV19; D perhaps matches TRBD1 (6 bases). The length of the CDR3 is 13 residues. The V end lost 1 base, the J end lost 8 bases, and 11 bases lay between the germline ends. CDR1 is LNHDA, CDR2 SQIVND, per germline (reference sequence). The CDR3 reads CASSIAQGDGYTF. In DNA, the CDR3 is TGTGCCAGTAGTATAGCACAGGGTGACGGCTACACCTTC.

The chain has TRBV13 and TRBJ2-7; unclear D gene. CDR3 length: 11 amino acids. Deletions cut 5 bases from V and 3 bases from J, with 5 bases between. Per germline, CDR1 PRHDT and CDR2 FYEKMQ (reference sequence). CDR3 sequence: CASSHSYEQYF. CDR3 nucleotide sequence: TGTGCCAGCAGCCACAGCTACGAGCAGTACTTC.

The J gene is TRBJ2-7, the V gene TRBV27; a weak D match, TRBD2 (6 bases). The V end was cut by 2 bases, the J end by 7 bases, with 12 bases between. This CDR3 comprises 13 residues. Germline values: CDR1 MNHEY, CDR2 SMNVEV (reference sequence). The CDR3 coding sequence is TGTGCCAGCAGTTTAGTTGAGGGGAGGGAGCAGTACTTC. This encodes CASSLVEGREQYF.

A single count supports this clone. J is TRBJ2-1 and V is TRBV7-6; 8 positions match TRBD2. Germline loops: CDR1 SGHVS, CDR2 FNYEAQ. V was pared by 1 base and J by 6 bases, with 5 bases of the junction left unmatched. CDR3 length equals 15 residues. The CDR3 is CASSLEAGAVNEQFF. The CDR3 DNA sequence: TGTGCCAGCAGCTTAGAAGCGGGAGCCGTCAATGAGCAGTTCTTC. Complete variable domain (other parts from reference TRBV7-6 and TRBJ2-1): GAGVSQSPRYKVTKRGQDVALRCDPISGHVSLYWYRQALGQGPEFLTYFNYEAQQDKSGLPNDRFSAERPEGSISTLTIQRTEQRDSAMYRCASSLEAGAVNEQFFGPGTRLTVL.

The rearrangement uses TRBV27 and TRBJ2-7; possibly TRBD1 for D (7 bases). Germline V gives CDR1 MNHEY, CDR2 SMNVEV (reference sequence). The CDR3 length is 13 residues. V lost 4 bases and J lost 3, with 10 bases in between. Here the CDR3 reads CASSYQGGYEQYF. CDR3 nucleotide sequence: TGTGCCAGCAGTTATCAGGGGGGCTACGAGCAGTACTTC.